These 28 T cell receptor beta chains were sequenced from one sample in a study of neurological immune-mediated disorders (dated by TCRdb to the late 2010s). The library was produced with 5' RACE. The sample was run on an Illumina HiSeq 2500. TCRdb trimmed public reads at Q25 via fastp, called clones via MiXCR and kept in-frame beta chains. Entries that share a CDR3 protein sequence are merged under the most common genes and DNA. For this sample the table gives 35,000 or so distinct CDR3 sequences, of which 3% to 3.5% were detected only once. Around 7.7% of the sample belongs to the ten largest clones. The sample's time point label is to be understood as: longitudinal time-point 1 (baseline). The specimen was PBMCs. Receptors originate from a woman aged 60-75 years with multiple sclerosis.

This clonotype was seen many times. The chain carries TRBV11-1 and TRBJ1-1; D ambiguous. Germline CDR1 and CDR2: SGHAT and FQDESV (reference sequence). This CDR3 is built from 13 residues. V lost 4 bases to trimming and J lost 2 bases, with 8 bases between them. Here the CDR3 DNA reads TGTGCCAGCAGCTATACAGTCAACACTGAAGCTTTCTTT. It translates to CASSYTVNTEAFF. Filled out from reference TRBV11-1 and TRBJ1-1, the complete variable domain reads EAEVAQSPRYKITEKSQAVAFWCDPISGHATLYWYRQILGQGPELLVQFQDESVVDDSQLPKDRFSAERLKGVDSTLKIQPAELGDSAMYLCASSYTVNTEAFFGQGTRLTVV.

This clonotype was picked up many times. V is TRBV5-5 and J is TRBJ2-1; 11 bases align to TRBD2. Germline assignment: CDR1 SGHKS and CDR2 YYEKEE (reference sequence). The CDR3 loop spans 16 amino acids. V lost 0 bases to trimming and J lost 7 bases; unmatched junction nucleotides: 6. The CDR3 DNA reads as TGTGCCAGCAGCTTGGAACTAGCGGGGGTGGGAAATGAGCAGTTCTTC. Protein product: CASSLELAGVGNEQFF.

At least ten counts were recorded for this clonotype. J is TRBJ1-4 and V is TRBV5-1; 7 bases agree with TRBD1. The CDR3 loop spans 15 amino acids. Unmatched junction bases numbered 5, after V lost 4 bases and J lost 2 bases. Germline V gives CDR1 SGHRS, CDR2 YFSETQ. Here the CDR3 DNA reads TGCGCCAGCAGCCAGACAGGGAGGACTAATGAAAAACTGTTTTTT. The encoded protein is CASSQTGRTNEKLFF.

This sequence joins TRBV11-2 and TRBJ1-6, with unresolved D. CDR1 is SGHAT, CDR2 FQNNGV, per germline. Trimming cost V 4 bases and J 0 bases, with 7 bases left between them. The CDR3 has 15 residues. The CDR3 sequence is CASSSMSSYNSPLHF. The CDR3 DNA follows: TGTGCCAGCAGCTCCATGAGCTCCTATAATTCACCCCTCCACTTT.

This clonotype showed up many times. This chain links TRBV10-2 with TRBJ2-2; perhaps D is TRBD1 or TRBD2 (7 bases each). CDR1 and CDR2 from the germline V gene are WSHSY and SAAADI. Trimming left V 11 bases short and J 5 bases short, with 21 bases between. The CDR3 totals 15 residues. This chain's CDR3 is CALSRGGGRTGELFF. Here the CDR3 DNA reads TGCGCCCTCAGCAGGGGGGGGGGCAGGACCGGGGAGCTGTTTTTT.

At least ten counts were recorded for this clonotype. The J gene is TRBJ1-2, the V gene TRBV5-1; no clear D. The CDR3 spans 13 residues. Germline assignment: CDR1 SGHRS and CDR2 YFSETQ. The germline V and J ends were trimmed by 0 bases and 6 bases, with 9 bases remaining between them. The CDR3 region has the DNA TGCGCCAGCAGCTTGGCCGGTGTGAATGGCTACACCTTC. Translation: CASSLAGVNGYTF.

This clonotype has a count of ten or more. The chain joins TRBV7-2 to TRBJ2-1, with TRBD2 identical over 10 bases. V dropped 5 bases and J dropped 4; count of bases not matched to a gene: 5. Germline-derived CDR1 and CDR2 are SGHTA and FQGNSA. This CDR3 contains 15 residues. CDR3 loop: CASSRGTSEYNEQFF. The CDR3 DNA sequence: TGTGCCAGCAGCCGAGGGACTAGCGAGTACAATGAGCAGTTCTTC.

This clonotype was counted ten times or more. At one end the junction does not follow the germline gene, possibly because of a read error. The J gene is TRBJ2-4, the V gene TRBV20-1; D is perhaps TRBD2 (6 bases). Germline-derived CDR1 and CDR2 are DFQATT and SNEGSKA (reference sequence). The CDR3 consists of 15 residues. The CDR3 DNA reads TGCAGTGCTCGAGACCCGGGACTAGCCAAAAACATTCAGTACTTC. Its protein product is CSARDPGLAKNIQYF.

This clonotype was seen many times. V and J are TRBV5-1 and TRBJ1-5, with 7 bases that match TRBD1. Looked up from germline, CDR1 is SGHRS and CDR2 is YFSETQ. Losses at the gene ends were 0 bases for V and 6 bases for J; bases not matched to a gene: 6. The CDR3 is 15 residues long. The CDR3 reads CASSLDGTVGQPQHF. CDR3 DNA sequence: TGCGCCAGCAGCTTGGACGGGACAGTAGGTCAGCCCCAGCATTTT. Based on the CDR3 plus reference TRBV5-1 and TRBJ1-5, the full variable domain is KAGVTQTPRYLIKTRGQQVTLSCSPISGHRSVSWYQQTPGQGLQFLFEYFSETQRNKGNFPGRFSGRQFSNSRSEMNVSTLELGDSALYLCASSLDGTVGQPQHFGDGTRLSIL.

This clonotype was counted ten times or more. The chain has TRBV5-1 and TRBJ2-3; 12 nucleotides agree with TRBD2. Germline values: CDR1 SGHRS, CDR2 YFSETQ. The CDR3 spans 15 residues. The V gene end was trimmed by 4 bases and the J gene end by 5 bases; junction bases not matched to a gene: 5. The CDR3 loop reads CASSPGLAGVDTQYF. The DNA of the CDR3 is TGCGCCAGCAGCCCGGGACTAGCGGGTGTAGATACGCAGTATTTT.

At least ten counts were recorded for this clonotype. The chain uses TRBV20-1 and TRBJ2-3; D possibly corresponds to TRBD2 (6 bases). This CDR3 has 14 residues. Trimming took off 1 base at V and 0 bases at J, with 8 bases between the two ends. CDR1 and CDR2 from the germline V gene are DFQATT and SNEGSKA (reference sequence). CDR3 protein: CSARVAGSTDTQYF. The DNA of the CDR3 is TGCAGTGCTAGAGTGGCGGGGAGCACAGATACGCAGTATTTT.

This clonotype was counted ten times or more. This chain uses TRBV20-1 with TRBJ1-5; D perhaps matches TRBD1 (6 bases). This CDR3 region has 15 residues. Germline lookup yields CDR1 DFQATT and CDR2 SNEGSKA (reference sequence). V was trimmed by 4 bases and J by 1 base, leaving 14 bases between them. The DNA of the CDR3 is TGCAGTGCTACAATGGGGGGGCGCAGCAATCAGCCCCAGCATTTT. Translating gives CSATMGGRSNQPQHF.

This clonotype was detected ten times or more. The V gene is TRBV20-1, the J gene TRBJ2-6; TRBD1 aligns across 11 bases. Germline trimming cut 3 bases from V and 9 bases from J; bases unmatched to any gene: 10. Germline V gene sequence: CDR1 DFQATT, CDR2 SNEGSKA (reference sequence). The CDR3 loop spans 16 amino acids. For the CDR3, the DNA is TGCAGTGCTAGCCGGACAGGGGGCTTTGGAGTCAACGTCCTGACTTTC. Protein product: CSASRTGGFGVNVLTF.

The table lists this clonotype with many counts. The rearrangement uses TRBV3-1 and TRBJ2-3, with D unresolved. Trimming removed 1 base at V and 4 bases at J, with 3 bases between. The CDR3 spans 12 residues. The V gene's germline CDR1 is LGHDT and CDR2 YNNKEL (reference sequence). In DNA, the CDR3 is TGTGCCAGCAGCCAAGGACCAGATACGCAGTATTTT. Its protein is CASSQGPDTQYF.

This clonotype was counted ten times or more. The rearrangement uses TRBV3-1 and TRBJ2-5; D gene unclear. From germline, CDR1 is LGHDT and CDR2 YNNKEL (reference sequence). This CDR3 contains 12 residues. Between the trimmed V and J ends, which lost 4 bases and 4 bases, there was a span of 7 bases. The CDR3 protein is CASSRTRETQYF. CDR3 nucleotide sequence: TGTGCCAGCAGCCGGACCAGAGAGACCCAGTACTTC.

This clonotype occurred many times. This sequence joins TRBV20-1 and TRBJ2-7; 10 positions match TRBD1. V shed 4 bases and J 2 bases; nucleotides not matched to a gene: 5. There are 14 residues in the CDR3. The germline gives CDR1 DFQATT, CDR2 SNEGSKA (reference sequence). The DNA of the CDR3 is TGCAGTGCTATTAAGGGACAGGGGACCTACGAGCAGTACTTC. Translating gives CSAIKGQGTYEQYF.

This clonotype came up many times. The V and J genes are TRBV5-1 and TRBJ1-1; D possibly corresponds to TRBD1 (6 bases). Germline CDR1 SGHRS, CDR2 YFSETQ. The CDR3 sequence is 14 residues long. V lost 0 bases, J lost 4 bases, and 10 bases lay in between. As DNA, the CDR3 is TGCGCCAGCAGCTTGGAAGGGGGTCCCACTGAAGCTTTCTTT. This sequence encodes CASSLEGGPTEAFF.

This clonotype has just a few counts. V and J are TRBV20-1 and TRBJ2-1; 9 nucleotides agree with TRBD2. CDR3 length: 14 amino acids. Germline CDR1 is DFQATT and CDR2 is SNEGSKA (reference sequence). The V gene end was trimmed by 5 bases and the J gene end by 10 bases; junction bases not matched to a gene: 12. The CDR3 DNA is TGCAGTGCTTTCCCGGGACTAGCCGGCCGGGAGCAGTTCTTC. This encodes CSAFPGLAGREQFF.

This clonotype showed up many times. This chain uses TRBV7-2 with TRBJ2-2; TRBD2 agrees at 7 bases. The CDR3 length is 16 residues. The germline gives CDR1 SGHTA, CDR2 FQGNSA. Trimming cost V 6 bases and J 5 bases; bases outside gene matches: 12. CDR3: CASRTTGGGWTGELFF. CDR3 nucleotide sequence: TGTGCCAGCAGAACGACGGGAGGTGGATGGACCGGGGAGCTGTTTTTT.

This clonotype was seen many times. The genes are TRBV20-1 and TRBJ1-6; D ambiguous. V dropped 0 bases and J dropped 0 bases, with 9 bases sitting between them. This CDR3 spans 16 amino acids. CDR1 and CDR2 from the germline V gene are DFQATT and SNEGSKA (reference sequence). The CDR3 region has the DNA TGCAGTGCTAGAGATACCCGGACCTCCTATAATTCACCCCTCCACTTT. Amino acid sequence: CSARDTRTSYNSPLHF.

This clonotype was counted at least ten times. The chain carries TRBV20-1 and TRBJ2-1; TRBD2 agrees at 7 bases. CDR1 and CDR2 (germline): DFQATT, SNEGSKA (reference sequence). Losses at the gene ends were 2 bases for V and 4 bases for J; bases not matched to a gene: 5. This CDR3 has 14 residues. The CDR3 nucleotides read TGCAGTGCTAGATGGCGGGGGTTATACAATGAGCAGTTCTTC. It yields the protein CSARWRGLYNEQFF.

The sample holds many counts of this clonotype. The chain is built from TRBV20-1 and TRBJ1-1, with D perhaps matching TRBD1 (6 bases). Germline-derived CDR1 and CDR2 are DFQATT and SNEGSKA (reference sequence). Trimming shortened V by 5 bases and J by 2 bases, and 15 bases separated the two germline ends. The CDR3 runs 14 residues. The CDR3 coding sequence is TGCAGTGCTCCTAAGGGGGGGACAAACACTGAAGCTTTCTTT. Translating it yields CSAPKGGTNTEAFF.

Many counts were recorded for this clonotype. The chain is built from TRBV7-2 and TRBJ2-1, with D perhaps matching TRBD1 (5 bases). Trimming pared 2 bases from V and 7 bases from J, leaving 12 bases between. CDR1 and CDR2 (germline): SGHTA, FQGNSA. This CDR3 has 14 residues. This CDR3 is CASSLNPGINEQFF. CDR3 DNA: TGTGCCAGCAGCTTAAATCCAGGGATAAATGAGCAGTTCTTC. Full variable domain (outside the CDR3, taken from reference TRBV7-2 and TRBJ2-1): GAGVSQSPSNKVTEKGKDVELRCDPISGHTALYWYRQSLGQGLEFLIYFQGNSAPDKSGLPSDRFSAERTGGSVSTLTIQRTQQEDSAVYLCASSLNPGINEQFFGPGTRLTVL.

In this sample, this clonotype turned up many times. The chain carries TRBV20-1 and TRBJ1-5; possible D gene TRBD1, 6 bases. Germline V gene data show CDR1 as DFQATT and CDR2 as SNEGSKA (reference sequence). The CDR3 sequence is 17 residues long. V was cut by 1 base and J by 4 bases, with 20 bases left in between. CDR3 coding DNA: TGCAGTGCTAGAGCCATCGCGGGGGGAGGGGGTAATCAGCCCCAGCATTTT. It specifies CSARAIAGGGGNQPQHF.

For this clonotype: The junction departs from the called germline gene at one end, perhaps through a read error. The chain links TRBV3-1 to TRBJ1-6; D unresolved. CDR3 length: 13 amino acids. Germline values: CDR1 LGHDT, CDR2 YNNKEL (reference sequence). In DNA form, the CDR3 reads TGTGCCTCCAGGAACAACCTTAATTCAACCCTCAACTTT. The encoded protein is CASRNNLNSTLNF.

This clonotype was counted ten times or more. J is TRBJ1-5 and V is TRBV27, with D unresolved. Per the germline V gene, CDR1 is MNHEY and CDR2 is SMNVEV (reference sequence). V lost 6 bases and J 0 bases, leaving 9 bases between the germline ends. CDR3 length equals 14 residues. The CDR3 loop reads CASRSDISNQPQHF. CDR3 in DNA: TGTGCCAGCAGATCCGACATTAGCAATCAGCCCCAGCATTTT.

This clonotype was seen at least ten times. The chain links TRBV20-1 to TRBJ1-6, with D hard to call. This CDR3 contains 15 residues. Germline V gene sequence: CDR1 DFQATT, CDR2 SNEGSKA (reference sequence). The chain's CDR3 is CSVGRGQATNSPLHF. The CDR3 DNA sequence: TGCAGCGTTGGACGCGGGCAGGCGACGAATTCACCCCTCCACTTT.

The sample holds many counts of this clonotype. The V call is TRBV6-5, the J call TRBJ1-4; no reliable D call. The CDR3 runs 15 residues. The V end lost 0 bases, the J end lost 3 bases, and 8 bases lay between the germline ends. CDR1 and CDR2 from the germline V gene are MNHEY and SVGAGI. CDR3 in DNA: TGTGCCAGCAGTTACTCGAGGCCACCTAATGAAAAACTGTTTTTT. Translating it yields CASSYSRPPNEKLFF.